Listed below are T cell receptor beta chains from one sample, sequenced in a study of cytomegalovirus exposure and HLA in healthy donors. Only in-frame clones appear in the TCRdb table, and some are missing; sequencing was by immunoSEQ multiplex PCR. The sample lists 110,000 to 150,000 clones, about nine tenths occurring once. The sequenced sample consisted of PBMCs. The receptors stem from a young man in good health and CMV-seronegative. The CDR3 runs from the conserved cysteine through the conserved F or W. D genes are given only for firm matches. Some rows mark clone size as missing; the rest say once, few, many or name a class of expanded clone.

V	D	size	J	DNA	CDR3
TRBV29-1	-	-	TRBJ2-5	TGCAGCGTTGCGGGACTGGCGCAAGAGACCCAGTACTTC	CSVAGLAQETQYF
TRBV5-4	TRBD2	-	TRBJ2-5	TGTGCCAGCAGCAGTCCGGGACTAGAAGAGACCCAGTACTTC	CASSSPGLEETQYF
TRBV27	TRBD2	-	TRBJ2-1	TGTGCCAGCAGTCCGCCGCTAGCGGGAGGTGAGGATGAGCAGTTCTTC	CASSPPLAGGEDEQFF
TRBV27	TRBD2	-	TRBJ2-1	TGTGCCAGCAGTCTCAGCGGGAGGAACGGGAGGGAGTTCTTC	CASSLSGRNGREFF
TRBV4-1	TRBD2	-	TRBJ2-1	TGCGCCAGCAGCCAACCTATTAGCGGGGCTCATGAGCAGTTCTTC	CASSQPISGAHEQFF
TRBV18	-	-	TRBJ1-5	TGTGCCAGCTCACCGTCACGTGCCGATAGTTTTAGCAATCAGCCCCAGCATTTT	CASSPSRADSFSNQPQHF
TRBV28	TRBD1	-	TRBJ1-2	TGTGCCAGCAGTCAGGGACAGGAAAACTATGGCTACACCTTC	CASSQGQENYGYTF
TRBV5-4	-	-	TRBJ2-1	TGTGCCAGCAGCCGGTACTTGGAGCAGTTCTTC	CASSRYLEQFF
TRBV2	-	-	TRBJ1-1	TGTGCCAGCACCCTGAGGGTGCCTGAAGCTTTCTTT	CASTLRVPEAFF
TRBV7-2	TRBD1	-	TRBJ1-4	TGTGCCAGCAGCCCCGGACAGGGGTGGGAAAAACTGTTTTTT	CASSPGQGWEKLFF
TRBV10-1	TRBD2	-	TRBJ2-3	TGCGCCAGCAGTGAGTCCGGGACTAGCGGGGGAATGGATACGCAGTATTTT	CASSESGTSGGMDTQYF
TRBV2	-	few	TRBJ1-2	TGTGCCAGCAGTGAAGCGGGCAGCCTCAGCTATGGCTACACCTTC	CASSEAGSLSYGYTF
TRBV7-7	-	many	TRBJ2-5	TGTGCCAGCAGCTTAGCAGGGGGTTCGGAGACCCAGTACTTC	CASSLAGGSETQYF
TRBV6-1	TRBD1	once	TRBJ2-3	TGTGCCAGCAGTGAAGGGGCCACAGGGGTGGGTACGCAGTATTTT	CASSEGATGVGTQYF
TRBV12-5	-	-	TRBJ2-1	TGTGCTAGTGGTTTGTACAGGGCTAGCAATGAGCAGTTCTTC	CASGLYRASNEQFF
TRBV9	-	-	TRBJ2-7	TGTGCCAGCAGCTCCACGGTAGGGGGCTACGAGCAGTACTTC	CASSSTVGGYEQYF
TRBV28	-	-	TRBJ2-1	TGTGCCAGCAGTTTTTTTCTAGCGCGGTGGGGCAATGAGCAGTTCTTC	CASSFFLARWGNEQFF
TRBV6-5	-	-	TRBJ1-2	TGTGCCAGCAGTTACTCGCAGGGGAACTATGGCTACACCTTC	CASSYSQGNYGYTF
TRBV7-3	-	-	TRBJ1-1	TGTGCCAGCAGCTCAGACAGGAACACTGAAGCTTTCTTT	CASSSDRNTEAFF
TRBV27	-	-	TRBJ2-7	TGTGCCAGCAGAACTCACGTCGCCACCTACGAGCAGTACTTC	CASRTHVATYEQYF
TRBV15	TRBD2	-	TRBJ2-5	TGTGCCACCAGCAGAGACAAACTAGCGGAGACCCAGTACTTC	CATSRDKLAETQYF
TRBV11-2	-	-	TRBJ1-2	TGTGCCAGCGCTCCTTTAGGCGGGGCCTATGGCTACACCTTC	CASAPLGGAYGYTF
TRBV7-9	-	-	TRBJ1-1	TGTGCCAGCAGCTCTAGTCGGACAGTTGAAGCTTTCTTT	CASSSSRTVEAFF
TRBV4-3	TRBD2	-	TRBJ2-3	TGCGCCAGCAGCCAAGACCCTAGCGGGACGGCAACAGATACGCAGTATTTT	CASSQDPSGTATDTQYF
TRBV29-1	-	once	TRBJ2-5	TGCAGCGTTGAGGGGGCCGAACAAGAGACCCAGTACTTC	CSVEGAEQETQYF
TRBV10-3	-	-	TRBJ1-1	TGTGCCATCAGTGTGGGGCAGCAGAACACTGAAGCTTTCTTT	CAISVGQQNTEAFF